The 13 T cell receptor beta chains in this list originate from one sample, sequenced in a study of kidney transplant recipient with SARS-CoV-2 infection. TCRdb reanalysed the reads using MiXCR and keeps one entry per CDR3 protein. Among fewer than 250,000 distinct CDR3 sequences listed, under 35% were seen once. Sample: a blood sample, taken at baseline and around day 110 from a kidney transplant recipient. Receptors originate from a male patient younger than 45 who had COVID-19 and was a kidney transplant recipient. A share of the T cells may be of graft donor origin.

This clonotype was recorded at least ten times. The chain links TRBV23-1 to TRBJ1-4; D unresolved. TRBV23-1 is an open reading frame whose function is uncertain. The CDR3 runs to 18 residues. Trimming took 2 bases from V and 0 from J, leaving 16 bases between them. The CDR3 region is CASSQTTTFCATNEKLFF. CDR3 coding DNA: TGCGCCAGCAGTCAAACTACAACCTTCTGTGCAACTAATGAAAAACTGTTTTTT.

This clonotype appeared many times. The CDR3 here is CASSQDGLAGSEEQYF. The CDR3 DNA reads as TGTGCCAGCAGCCAAGATGGTCTAGCGGGATCGGAAGAGCAGTACTTC. This chain joins TRBV4-2 and TRBJ2-7; 9 bases fit TRBD2. Germline V gene data show CDR1 as LGHNA and CDR2 as YNFKEQ. The CDR3 runs to 16 residues. J gave up 7 bases and V 0 bases, and 10 bases lay outside the gene matches.

The rearrangement uses TRBV19 and TRBJ2-3; D uncertain. The CDR3 is made up of 15 amino acids. The V gene's germline CDR1 is LNHDA and CDR2 SQIVND (reference sequence). Trimming took 4 bases from V and 3 from J, leaving 14 bases between them. CDR3 residues: CASSTSKGGTDTQYF. The CDR3 DNA reads TGTGCCAGTAGTACCTCAAAGGGTGGGACAGATACGCAGTATTTT.

Many counts were recorded for this clonotype. The CDR3 DNA reads as TGTGCCAGCAGTGCCCCGGGACGAACCATGGAGCAGTACTTC. Translating it yields CASSAPGRTMEQYF. The gene calls are TRBV27 and TRBJ2-7; possibly TRBD1 or TRBD2 for D (5 bases each). The V end lost 5 bases, the J end lost 7 bases, and 18 bases lay between the germline ends. CDR1 is MNHEY, CDR2 SMNVEV, per germline (reference sequence). The CDR3 has 14 residues.

There are many counts of this clonotype. The V and J genes are TRBV2 and TRBJ2-5; 9 nucleotides align to TRBD1. The CDR3 consists of 14 residues. The germline V gene has CDR1 SNHLY and CDR2 FYNNEI. J was trimmed by 4 bases and V by 6 bases; bases with no gene match: 6. The CDR3 region is CASRAGTGLETQYF. In DNA form, the CDR3 reads TGTGCCAGCAGGGCCGGGACAGGGCTAGAGACCCAGTACTTC.

This clonotype was picked up many times. The gene calls are TRBV6-5 and TRBJ2-7; tentatively, D is TRBD2 (5 bases). The length of the CDR3 is 13 residues. CDR1 is MNHEY and CDR2 is SVGAGI in the germline V gene. Trimming cost V 7 bases and J 3 bases, with 13 bases left between them. The chain's CDR3 is CASTRERSYEQYF. The CDR3 region has the DNA TGTGCCAGCACCCGGGAACGGAGCTACGAGCAGTACTTC.

Remarks on this clonotype: It may be a read error: a sequence one base away is much more abundant. This sequence joins TRBV11-2 and TRBJ2-1; TRBD2 matches 12 bases. This CDR3 has 15 residues. CDR1 and CDR2 (germline): SGHAT, FQNNGV. The CDR3 spells CASSKWTSGINERFF. CDR3 nucleotides: TGTGCCAGCAGCAAATGGACTAGCGGGATAAACGAGCGGTTCTTC. Supplemented by reference TRBV11-2 and TRBJ2-1, the full variable domain reads EAGVAQSPRYKIIEKRQSVAFWCNPISGHATLYWYQQILGQGPKLLIQFQNNGVVDDSQLPKDRFSAERLKGVDSTLKIQPAKLEDSAVYLCASSKWTSGINERFFGPGTRLTVL.

This clonotype was observed at least ten times. CDR3 protein: CASSYSSRFSGNTIYF. The CDR3, as DNA: TGTGCCAGCAGTTACTCGTCCAGGTTCTCTGGAAACACCATATATTTT. The chain employs TRBV6-6 and TRBJ1-3; the D is unclear. The CDR3 runs to 16 residues. CDR1 is MNHNY, CDR2 SVGAGI, per germline (reference sequence). The V end was cut by 0 bases, the J end by 0 bases, with 9 bases between.

This clonotype has only a few counts. This chain connects TRBV28 to TRBJ2-1, with 13 bases aligning to TRBD2. The CDR3 covers 16 residues. CDR1 is MDHEN, CDR2 SYDVKM, per germline. The V segment lost 5 bases and the J segment 5 bases; nucleotides outside the gene matches: 6. The CDR3 sequence is CASSKPLAGGDNEQFF. The CDR3 nucleotides read TGTGCCAGCAGTAAACCACTAGCGGGAGGGGACAATGAGCAGTTCTTC. The variable domain in full, with the rest retrieved from reference TRBV28 and TRBJ2-1, is DVKVTQSSRYLVKRTGEKVFLECVQDMDHENMFWYRQDPGLGLRLIYFSYDVKMKEKGDIPEGYSVSREKKERFSLILESASTNQTSMYLCASSKPLAGGDNEQFFGPGTRLTVL.

This clonotype has a handful of counts. The chain is built from TRBV9 and TRBJ2-3; D not resolved. V lost 3 bases, J lost 6 bases, and 11 bases lay in between. The CDR3 totals 13 residues. Per the germline V gene, CDR1 is SGDLS and CDR2 is YYNGEE. The CDR3 here is CASSGLLGDTQYF. CDR3 DNA sequence: TGTGCCAGCAGCGGCCTCCTAGGGGATACGCAGTATTTT.

This clonotype was seen repeatedly, ten times or more. The chain combines TRBV24-1 with TRBJ1-2; no firm D call. V lost 6 bases and J 4 bases, leaving 23 bases between the germline ends. Germline V gene data show CDR1 as KGHDR and CDR2 as SFDVKD. This CDR3 comprises 17 residues. For the CDR3, the DNA is TGTGCCACCAGTTATCCATATAGTACCAGAAAGACCTATGGCTACACCTTC. It yields the protein CATSYPYSTRKTYGYTF.

Points on this clonotype: A much larger clone is a single base away; this may be a read error. The chain couples TRBV7-4 to TRBJ1-2; D gene ambiguous. The CDR3 length is 17 residues. With 5 bases removed from V and 4 bases from J, the gap between germline ends came to 23 bases. From germline, CDR1 is SGHVT and CDR2 SQSDAQ. The CDR3 nucleotides read TGTGCCAGCAGCGCCTGGGTTTCAGCTCGAAAGGCCTATGGCTACACCTTC. It specifies CASSAWVSARKAYGYTF. Filled out from reference TRBV7-4 and TRBJ1-2, the complete variable domain reads GAGVSQSPRYKVAKRGRDVALRCDSISGHVTLYWYRQTLGQGSEVLTYSQSDAQRDKSGRPSGRFSAERPERSVSTLKIQRTEQGDSAVYLCASSAWVSARKAYGYTFGSGTRLTVV.

The chain links TRBV7-6 to TRBJ2-3, with D uncertain. Between the trimmed V and J ends, which lost 4 bases and 6 bases, there was a span of 11 bases. Per the germline V gene, CDR1 is SGHVS and CDR2 is FNYEAQ. The CDR3 totals 13 residues. The CDR3 protein is CASSSKLTDTQYF. The CDR3 DNA is TGTGCCAGCAGCTCGAAGCTCACGGATACGCAGTATTTT.